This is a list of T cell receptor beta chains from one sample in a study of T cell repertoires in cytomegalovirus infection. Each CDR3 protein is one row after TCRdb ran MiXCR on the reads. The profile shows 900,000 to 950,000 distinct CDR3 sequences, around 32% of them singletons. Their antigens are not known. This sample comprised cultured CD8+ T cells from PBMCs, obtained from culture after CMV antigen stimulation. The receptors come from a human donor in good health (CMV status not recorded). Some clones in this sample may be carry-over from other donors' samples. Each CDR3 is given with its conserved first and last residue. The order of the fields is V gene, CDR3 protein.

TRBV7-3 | CANSLGAWTSTGELFF
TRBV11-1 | CASSPRRSYNEQFF
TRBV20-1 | CSARSQGEAFF
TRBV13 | CASRVQGASTEAFF
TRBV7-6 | CASSSGTATSYEQYF
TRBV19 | CASSIGHPTGKKETQYF
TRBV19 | CASTRTTSVKETQYF
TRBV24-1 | CATRERRGDQPQHF
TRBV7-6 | CASSGGWGNYGYTF
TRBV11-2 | CASVTTGEAPGYTF
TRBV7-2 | CASSWGSGRLPQHF
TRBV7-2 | CASSNYNEQFF
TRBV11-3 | CASSLNHRGPGNTIYF
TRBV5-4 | CASSLGQWNTEAFF
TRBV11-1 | CASSSAAGYTDTQYF
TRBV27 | CASSFIGTTGELFF
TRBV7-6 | CASSAGRMNTEAFF
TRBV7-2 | CVSSRVPTDTQYF
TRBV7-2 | CASRPTNYMNTEAFF
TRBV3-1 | CASSQVSRGRGLGNTEAFF
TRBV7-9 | CASSPQGGNYNEQFF
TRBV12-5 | CASGARPSF
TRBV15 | CATSREGNRGQSSYEQYF
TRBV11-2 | CASSPGRGPGNTIYF
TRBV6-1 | CASSEWVGPGIQPQHF
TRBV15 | CATSSPGTRSGEKLFF
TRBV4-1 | CASSQDPQGVDYGYTF
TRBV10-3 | CAITKSTGTEAFF
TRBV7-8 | CASSLVGTGRGELFF
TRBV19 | CASSLPLGGTGELFF
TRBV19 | CASSHRGAHTEAFF
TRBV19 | CASSIGTPVYNEQFF
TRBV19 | CASRVTSGGRNTWELFF
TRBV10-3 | CAISPGAGELFF
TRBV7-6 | CASRKENRNEKLFF
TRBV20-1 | CSAKVSTDTQYF
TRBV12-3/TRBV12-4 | CASSLISQGAEYGYTF
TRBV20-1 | CSARDTSSGDVADTQYF
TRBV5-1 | CASSLGQGDEKLFF
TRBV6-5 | CASSYSRSTIFRRRLNTEAFF
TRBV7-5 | CISVSEAYSTEQYF
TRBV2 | CARDSNTGELFF
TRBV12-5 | CASESDVNTEAFF
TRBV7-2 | CASRPGVLASTEAFF
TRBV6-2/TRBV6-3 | CASTLSSGVHPTNTEAFF
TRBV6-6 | CASSTDRVDIQYF
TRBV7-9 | CASSFPGTVGNEQFF
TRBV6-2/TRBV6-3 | CASRMTGESNQPQHF
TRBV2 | CATLLTASIGGYTF
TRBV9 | CASSAPVSYNEQFF
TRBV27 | CASSSPDESSGANVLTF
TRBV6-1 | CASSIQGAAYGYTF
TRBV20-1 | CSASLLGTTKNIQYF
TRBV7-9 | CASSPSRSGQETQYF
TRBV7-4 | CASSQDGAYNEQFF
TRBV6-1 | CASRGLLDTQYF
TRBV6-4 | CASSRELAGGTDTQYF
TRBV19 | CASTDPGQSQNNYGYTF
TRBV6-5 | CASVRGTSLTDTQYF
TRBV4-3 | CASSQGMEGSYGYTF